One sample yielded the 21 T cell receptor beta chains listed below, sequenced in a study of shared clonotypes between healthy human individuals. TCRdb's copy holds only in-frame clones and misses some; the assay was immunoSEQ multiplex PCR. The repertoire consists of approximately 740,000 clones, with roughly 70% occurring once and the leading ten covering about 1.8%. Specimen: memory CD4+ T cells sorted from blood. Noted subset: CD45RA-negative fraction. These receptors all stem from a woman aged 25 to 39 in good health.

This clone has only one observation. The chain uses TRBV28 and TRBJ1-2; 7 bases match TRBD1. CDR3 length: 13 residues. After removal of 2 bases from V and 8 bases from J, the junction contained 5 bases not matched to a gene. Germline-derived CDR1 and CDR2 are MDHEN and SYDVKM. CDR3 in amino acids: CASSLGDSGGYTF. The CDR3 DNA reads as TGTGCCAGCAGTTTAGGGGACAGTGGCGGCTACACCTTC.

This rearrangement joins TRBV13 to TRBJ2-5; 10 bases map to TRBD2. Germline assignment: CDR1 PRHDT and CDR2 FYEKMQ (reference sequence). The V segment lost 5 bases and the J segment 4 bases; nucleotides outside the gene matches: 10. The CDR3 is 16 residues long. The CDR3 loop reads CASSPRSGRRLETQYF. CDR3 nucleotide sequence: TGTGCCAGCAGCCCACGTAGCGGGAGGCGGTTAGAGACCCAGTACTTC.

Remarks on this clone: A much larger clone is a single base away; this may be a read error. Distinct nucleotide sequences in the sample also encode this CDR3. This chain links TRBV5-1 with TRBJ2-2; 11 nucleotides align to TRBD1. With 3 bases clipped from V and 4 bases from J, the junction kept 2 bases outside the gene matches. CDR1 is SGHRS and CDR2 is YFSETQ in the germline V gene. The CDR3 sequence is 15 residues long. The DNA for the CDR3 is TGCGCCAGCAGCTCAGGGACAGGGGGCACCGGGGAGCTGTTTTTT. Translated: CASSSGTGGTGELFF.

This clone was detected once. The chain uses TRBV2 and TRBJ2-5, with D perhaps matching TRBD2 (5 bases). Germline V gene data show CDR1 as SNHLY and CDR2 as FYNNEI. The CDR3 totals 13 residues. V gave up 6 bases and J gave up 5 bases, with 13 bases separating them. CDR3 sequence: CASSRTGSETQYF. CDR3 DNA: TGTGCCAGCAGCCGGACGGGGTCGGAGACCCAGTACTTC.

V is TRBV7-2 and J is TRBJ2-3, with unresolved D. The V end was cut by 1 base, the J end by 5 bases, with 13 bases between. Germline V gives CDR1 SGHTA, CDR2 FQGNSA. The CDR3 totals 15 residues. The CDR3 region has the DNA TGTGCCAGCAGCTTAGTTGCGCTAGTTGAAGATACGCAGTATTTT. This encodes CASSLVALVEDTQYF. The variable domain in full, completed from reference TRBV7-2 and TRBJ2-3, reads GAGVSQSPSNKVTEKGKDVELRCDPISGHTALYWYRQSLGQGLEFLIYFQGNSAPDKSGLPSDRFSAERTGGSVSTLTIQRTQQEDSAVYLCASSLVALVEDTQYFGPGTRLTVL.

V usage is TRBV11-2 and J usage is TRBJ1-4; D not resolved. The CDR3 is 19 amino acids. V was trimmed by 6 bases and J by 4 bases, leaving 27 bases between them. Germline V gene sequence: CDR1 SGHAT, CDR2 FQNNGV. The CDR3 here is CASSKAVSGAPKDNEKLFF. Here the CDR3 DNA reads TGTGCCAGCAGTAAGGCGGTGTCAGGCGCACCGAAGGATAATGAAAAACTGTTTTTT.

V usage is TRBV6-5 and J usage is TRBJ2-7, with D hard to call. V was trimmed by 2 bases and J by 0 bases, leaving 11 bases between them. The germline V gene encodes CDR1 MNHEY and CDR2 SVGAGI. The CDR3 loop spans 15 amino acids. The CDR3: CASSYGPPTSYEQYF. The DNA for the CDR3 is TGTGCCAGCAGTTACGGCCCTCCGACCTCCTACGAGCAGTACTTC.

This chain joins TRBV4-1 and TRBJ2-3, with 15 bases aligning to TRBD2. This CDR3 is built from 20 residues. V gave up 5 bases and J gave up 0 bases; unmatched junction bases: 12. The V gene's germline CDR1 is MGHRA and CDR2 YSYEKL. This CDR3 is CASSTRGLAGGPGSTDTQYF. For the CDR3, the DNA is TGCGCCAGCAGCACCCGCGGACTAGCGGGAGGGCCGGGGAGCACAGATACGCAGTATTTT.

The V call is TRBV6-5, the J call TRBJ2-5; 7 bases align to TRBD2. This CDR3 region has 15 residues. Germline V gene lookup returns CDR1 MNHEY and CDR2 SVGAGI. Trimming took 8 bases from V and 2 from J; bases not matched to a gene: 11. The CDR3 coding sequence is TGTGCCAGCTCAACAAGAGCGGGGTCACAAGAGACCCAGTACTTC. Translation gives CASSTRAGSQETQYF.

The chain recombines TRBV2 with TRBJ1-2; 7 bases match TRBD1. After removal of 4 bases from V and 8 bases from J, the junction contained 4 bases not matched to a gene. Germline V gene sequence: CDR1 SNHLY, CDR2 FYNNEI. The CDR3 sequence is 12 residues long. CDR3 nucleotides: TGTGCCAGCAGTGGACAGGGCGGAGGCTACACCTTC. Its translation: CASSGQGGGYTF.

A note on this clone: A much larger clonotype is one base distant, so this may be a read error. CDR3 in DNA: TGTGCCAGCAATCGACAGGGAAGGAGCACAGATACGCAGTATTTT. This codes for CASNRQGRSTDTQYF. The genes are TRBV6-5 and TRBJ2-3; TRBD1 aligns across 7 bases. The CDR3 is made up of 15 amino acids. Germline V gene data show CDR1 as MNHEY and CDR2 as SVGAGI. V was pared by 7 bases and J by 0 bases, with 7 bases of the junction left unmatched.

This chain connects TRBV11-2 to TRBJ1-3; D is unresolved. Germline V lookup: CDR1 SGHAT, CDR2 FQNNGV. V was pared by 3 bases and J by 8 bases, with 8 bases between. The CDR3 extends over 12 amino acids. CDR3 loop: CASSFGRDTIYF. In DNA form, the CDR3 reads TGTGCCAGCAGCTTCGGTCGCGACACCATATATTTT.

The chain uses TRBV21-1 and TRBJ2-7. TRBV21-1 is an annotated pseudogene. The CDR3 loop spans 13 amino acids. The CDR3 here is CASSRRNSHEQYF. The CDR3 nucleotides read TGTGCCAGCAGCCGACGAAACTCCCACGAGCAGTACTTC.

Comments on this clone: Other nucleotide sequences in the sample specify the same CDR3. The rearrangement joins TRBV5-4 to TRBJ2-1; maybe TRBD1 (5 bases). The CDR3 spans 15 residues. V lost 0 bases to trimming and J lost 0 bases, with 7 bases between them. Germline V gene lookup returns CDR1 SGHNT and CDR2 YYREEE (reference sequence). CDR3 amino acids: CASSLGTSSYNEQFF. DNA of the CDR3: TGTGCCAGCAGCTTGGGGACAAGCTCCTACAATGAGCAGTTCTTC.

V is TRBV27 and J is TRBJ2-6; 7 bases match TRBD2. The V gene's germline CDR1 is MNHEY and CDR2 SMNVEV (reference sequence). This CDR3 comprises 17 residues. Losses at the gene ends were 4 bases for V and 2 bases for J; bases not matched to a gene: 8. The CDR3 coding sequence is TGTGCCAGCAGTTGGAGTGGGGAGGGCCCTGGGGCCAACGTCCTGACTTTC. Protein: CASSWSGEGPGANVLTF.

The rearrangement joins TRBV2 to TRBJ2-3, with 8 bases matching TRBD2. Per the germline V gene, CDR1 is SNHLY and CDR2 is FYNNEI. With V trimmed by 7 bases and J by 2 bases, 5 bases remained unmatched. CDR3 length: 14 amino acids. The CDR3 loop reads CASKERETTDTQYF. CDR3 coding DNA: TGTGCCAGCAAGGAGCGGGAGACCACAGATACGCAGTATTTT.

J is TRBJ2-3 and V is TRBV2, with a possible D match to TRBD2 (5 bases). This CDR3 has 11 residues. V was trimmed by 8 bases and J by 7 bases, leaving 10 bases between them. From germline, CDR1 is SNHLY and CDR2 FYNNEI. CDR3 nucleotide sequence: TGTGCCAGCTCAGCGGACTATACGCAGTATTTT. It yields the protein CASSADYTQYF. Variable domain in full (rest from reference TRBV2 and TRBJ2-3): EPEVTQTPSHQVTQMGQEVILRCVPISNHLYFYWYRQILGQKVEFLVSFYNNEISEKSEIFDDQFSVERPDGSNFTLKIRSTKLEDSAMYFCASSADYTQYFGPGTRLTVL.

In this sample, this clone turned up a few times. The sample holds other DNA sequences that translate to the same CDR3. The chain is built from TRBV29-1 and TRBJ1-2, with unresolved D. Trimming removed 4 bases at V and 4 bases at J, with 7 bases between. Germline loops: CDR1 SQVTM, CDR2 ANQGSEA. The CDR3 has 11 residues. The CDR3 here is CSVAGLYGYTF. As DNA, the CDR3 is TGCAGCGTTGCCGGTCTCTATGGCTACACCTTC. Combining the CDR3 with reference TRBV29-1 and TRBJ1-2 gives the whole variable domain SAVISQKPSRDICQRGTSLTIQCQVDSQVTMMFWYRQQPGQSLTLIATANQGSEATYESGFVIDKFPISRPNLTFSTLTVSNMSPEDSSIYLCSVAGLYGYTFGSGTRLTVV.

This chain joins TRBV5-1 and TRBJ2-1, with D possibly matching TRBD1 (6 bases). Trimming pared 8 bases from V and 4 bases from J, leaving 13 bases between. Germline loops: CDR1 SGHRS, CDR2 YFSETQ. The CDR3 is 13 amino acids. The CDR3 loop is CASSGTTYNEQFF. CDR3 DNA: TGCGCCAGTTCCGGGACAACGTACAATGAGCAGTTCTTC.

The chain employs TRBV28 and TRBJ2-7; 13 bases are shared with TRBD2. V was clipped by 6 bases and J by 5 bases; unmatched bases: 10. CDR1 and CDR2 from the germline V gene are MDHEN and SYDVKM. There are 16 residues in the CDR3. This CDR3 is CASRPGWTSGRDEQYF. Written as DNA, the CDR3 is TGTGCCAGCAGACCAGGGTGGACTAGCGGGAGAGACGAGCAGTACTTC. The variable domain in full, completed from reference TRBV28 and TRBJ2-7, reads DVKVTQSSRYLVKRTGEKVFLECVQDMDHENMFWYRQDPGLGLRLIYFSYDVKMKEKGDIPEGYSVSREKKERFSLILESASTNQTSMYLCASRPGWTSGRDEQYFGPGTRLTVT.

This clone was detected only a few times. The rearrangement links TRBV2 to TRBJ2-5, with 8 bases aligning to TRBD1. The CDR3 extends over 13 amino acids. Per the germline V gene, CDR1 is SNHLY and CDR2 is FYNNEI. V was clipped by 8 bases and J by 3 bases; unmatched bases: 5. In nucleotides, the CDR3 is TGTGCCAGCGGTACGGACAGGGAAGAGACCCAGTACTTC. This codes for CASGTDREETQYF.